A selection of T cell receptor beta chains follows, all from one sample in a study of Ad26.COV2.S vaccination and SARS-CoV-2 variants. Assay used: immunoSEQ multiplex PCR; TCRdb lists only in-frame clones, some missing. There are 500,000 or so clones in the sample; 87% occur only once, and roughly 12% lies in the top ten. The material was peripheral blood, obtained in a trial of Ad26.COV2.S vaccine versus placebo. The receptors were gathered from a person between 18 and 60 years old who received the Ad26.COV2.S COVID-19 vaccine or a placebo. Each CDR3 is given with its conserved first and last residue. Fields, in order: D gene, V gene, clone size, J gene, CDR3 protein, CDR3 DNA. A D gene is named only where the DNA matches it firmly. Some rows mark clone size as missing; the rest say once, few, many or name a class of expanded clone.

>-|TRBV30|-|TRBJ2-1
CAWTRGGSEQFF
TGTGCCTGGACTCGTGGGGGGAGCGAGCAGTTCTTC
>-|TRBV6-6|-|TRBJ1-5
CASSYLDTNNQPQHF
TGTGCCAGCAGTTACTTGGACACGAACAATCAGCCCCAGCATTTT
>-|TRBV24-1|-|TRBJ2-2
CATSDAGNDISGELFF
TGTGCCACCAGTGATGCAGGAAATGACATTAGCGGGGAGCTGTTTTTT
>TRBD1|TRBV14|once|TRBJ2-1
CASSQDRTTGSSYNEQFF
TGTGCCAGCAGCCAAGATAGAACGACAGGGTCGTCCTACAATGAGCAGTTCTTC
>-|TRBV19|-|TRBJ1-2
CASSRTGEINTF
TGTGCCAGTAGTAGGACGGGGGAAATTAACACCTTC
>-|TRBV7-2|-|TRBJ1-1
CASSNTEAFF
TGTGCCAGCTCGAACACTGAAGCTTTCTTT
>-|TRBV3-1/TRBV3-2|-|TRBJ2-1
CASSQGVDSYNEQFF
TGTGCCAGCAGCCAAGGTGTGGACTCCTACAATGAGCAGTTCTTC
>TRBD2|TRBV3-1/TRBV3-2|-|TRBJ2-2
CASSQGGDYGELFF
TGTGCCAGCTCGCAGGGAGGGGACTACGGGGAGCTGTTTTTT
>-|TRBV6-2/TRBV6-3|-|TRBJ2-7
CASSLIGRSVEQYF
TGTGCCAGCAGTTTAATAGGCAGGTCGGTCGAGCAGTACTTC
>TRBD1|TRBV20-1|-|TRBJ2-1
CSAGTAEQFF
TGCAGTGCTGGGACAGCTGAGCAGTTCTTC
>TRBD2|TRBV5-4|-|TRBJ2-3
CASSPPHLAGGNTDTQYF
TGTGCCAGCAGCCCGCCTCACCTAGCGGGAGGTAACACAGATACGCAGTATTTT
>-|TRBV29-1|-|TRBJ2-1
CSVQDGLKPNEQFF
TGCAGCGTCCAAGACGGTCTAAAGCCAAATGAGCAGTTCTTC
>-|TRBV24-1|-|TRBJ1-2
CATGGAREGGYTF
TGTGCCACCGGGGGGGCCAGGGAGGGTGGCTACACCTTC
>TRBD2|TRBV9|-|TRBJ2-5
CASSDPSGGRGPETQYF
TGTGCCAGCAGCGACCCCTCTGGCGGGAGGGGCCCAGAGACCCAGTACTTC
>-|TRBV28|-|TRBJ1-1
CASSLFEMNTEAFF
TGTGCCAGCAGTTTGTTCGAGATGAACACTGAAGCTTTCTTT
>TRBD1|TRBV25-1|-|TRBJ1-2
CASSGGTGNGGYTF
TGTGCCAGCAGTGGGGGGACAGGGAATGGTGGCTACACCTTC
>-|TRBV5-1|-|TRBJ1-5
CASSLSGTNSNQPQHF
TGCGCCAGCAGCTTGTCGGGGACAAATAGCAATCAGCCCCAGCATTTT
>-|TRBV9|-|TRBJ1-3
CASSKGDGNTIYF
TGTGCCAGCAGTAAGGGGGACGGAAACACCATATATTTT
>TRBD1|TRBV19|-|TRBJ1-2
CASSIGGQVNYGYTF
TGTGCCAGTAGTATAGGGGGACAGGTCAACTATGGCTACACCTTC
>-|TRBV5-1|-|TRBJ2-2
CASSLVAGTGELFF
TGCGCCAGCAGCTTGGTGGCGGGGACCGGGGAGCTGTTTTTT
>-|TRBV28|-|TRBJ1-1
CASSLLGNTEAFF
TGTGCCAGCAGTTTACTGGGGAACACTGAAGCTTTCTTT
>-|TRBV12-3/TRBV12-4|-|TRBJ2-3
CASRVEGTQYF
TGTGCCAGCAGGGTAGAGGGTACGCAGTATTTT
>TRBD2|TRBV18|-|TRBJ2-1
CASRTTSGRGDNEQFF
TGTGCCAGCCGAACAACTAGCGGGCGGGGAGACAATGAGCAGTTCTTC
>-|TRBV5-1|-|TRBJ2-1
CASSSGTTPDNEQFF
TGCGCCAGCAGCTCCGGGACAACTCCGGACAATGAGCAGTTCTTC
>-|TRBV6-5|-|TRBJ1-2
CASNEVDYGYTF
TGTGCCAGCAACGAGGTCGACTATGGCTACACCTTC
>-|TRBV2|-|TRBJ2-3
CASLGGGGLTDTQYF
TGTGCCAGCTTAGGGGGCGGAGGGCTCACAGATACGCAGTATTTT
>-|TRBV6-7|-|TRBJ1-4
CARSHTVNEKLFF
TGTGCCAGAAGTCACACAGTTAATGAAAAACTGTTTTTT
>TRBD2|TRBV6-5|-|TRBJ2-1
CASSLSGSIDHEQFF
TGTGCTAGCAGTCTTAGCGGGAGTATCGATCATGAGCAGTTCTTC
>TRBD2|TRBV11-2|-|TRBJ2-1
CASSRLAEGSNEQFF
TGTGCCAGCAGCAGACTAGCGGAGGGTAGCAATGAGCAGTTCTTC
>TRBD1|TRBV30|-|TRBJ2-3
CAWSVLGTGGSQYF
TGTGCCTGGAGTGTCTTAGGGACAGGGGGCTCGCAGTATTTT
>-|TRBV29-1|-|TRBJ2-3
CSVEGEGQGPQYF
TGCAGCGTTGAGGGCGAGGGACAAGGGCCGCAGTATTTT
>-|TRBV30|-|TRBJ1-4
CAWSRRGANEKLFF
TGTGCCTGGAGTAGGAGGGGGGCTAATGAAAAACTGTTTTTT
>-|TRBV9|-|TRBJ2-5
CASSVAPERETQYF
TGTGCCAGCAGCGTAGCCCCCGAGCGGGAGACCCAGTACTTC
>-|TRBV6-2/TRBV6-3|-|TRBJ2-2
CASIPGTPTGELFF
TGTGCCAGCATCCCCGGGACTCCCACCGGGGAGCTGTTTTTT
>-|TRBV6-6|-|TRBJ1-2
CAISGDTF
TGTGCCATTAGTGGGGACACCTTC
>TRBD1|TRBV3-1/TRBV3-2|-|TRBJ2-5
CASSQHVPGQGRETQYF
TGTGCCAGCAGCCAACACGTCCCGGGACAGGGTAGAGAGACCCAGTACTTC
>-|TRBV7-9|-|TRBJ1-1
CASSWGTTEAFF
TGTGCCAGCAGCTGGGGGACAACTGAAGCTTTCTTT
>-|TRBV28|-|TRBJ1-1
CASKTGGEVGEAFF
TGTGCCAGCAAAACGGGAGGGGAGGTAGGTGAAGCTTTCTTT
>-|TRBV7-9|-|TRBJ2-1
CASSLVLTNSGMHEQFF
TGTGCCAGCAGCTTAGTCCTGACGAATTCTGGTATGCATGAGCAGTTCTTC
>TRBD2|TRBV7-2|-|TRBJ2-5
CASTHPSGSHETQYF
TGTGCCAGCACCCACCCTAGCGGGAGCCACGAGACCCAGTACTTC
>TRBD1|TRBV7-9|-|TRBJ2-3
CASSSTGGTVDTQYF
TGTGCCAGCAGCTCGACAGGGGGGACCGTGGATACGCAGTATTTT
>-|TRBV15|-|TRBJ1-6
CATSRRGQNSPLHF
TGTGCCACCAGCAGAAGAGGGCAGAATTCACCCCTCCACTTT
>-|TRBV3-1/TRBV3-2|-|TRBJ2-7
CASSQVLGVEQYF
TGTGCCAGCAGCCAAGTATTAGGGGTCGAGCAGTACTTC
>-|TRBV2|-|TRBJ2-7
CATQAGGDEQYF
TGTGCCACACAAGCCGGTGGGGACGAGCAGTACTTC
>TRBD2|TRBV15|-|TRBJ2-7
CATSRDLAASYEQYF
TGTGCCACCAGCAGAGATCTAGCGGCTTCCTACGAGCAGTACTTC
>-|TRBV5-8|-|TRBJ2-4
CASSMSVQRNIQYF
TGTGCCAGCAGCATGTCTGTCCAGAGAAACATTCAGTACTTC
>TRBD2|TRBV11-2|-|TRBJ2-2
CASSHHGGDNTGELFF
TGTGCCAGCAGCCATCATGGGGGGGACAACACCGGGGAGCTGTTTTTT
>-|TRBV10-3|-|TRBJ1-4
CAISEPGTSGGEKLFF
TGTGCCATCAGTGAGCCCGGGACATCGGGCGGTGAAAAACTGTTTTTT
>TRBD1|TRBV5-1|-|TRBJ2-5
CASSWQDRGNQETQYF
TGCGCCAGCAGCTGGCAGGACAGGGGAAACCAAGAGACCCAGTACTTC
>-|TRBV27|-|TRBJ1-4
CASTSIGKNEKLFF
TGTGCCAGCACCTCGATAGGGAAGAACGAAAAACTGTTTTTT
>-|TRBV7-3|-|TRBJ2-3
CASSLRTGPLTPPFADTQYF
TGTGCCAGCAGCTTACGGACGGGACCCCTTACCCCGCCTTTTGCAGATACGCAGTATTTT
>-|TRBV5-1|-|TRBJ2-5
CASSRSGFRETQYF
TGCGCCAGCAGCAGGTCTGGGTTTCGAGAGACCCAGTACTTC
>TRBD2|TRBV19|-|TRBJ2-5
CASRHTSRGSGRFETQYF
TGTGCCAGTAGGCATACTTCCCGGGGTAGCGGGAGGTTCGAGACCCAGTACTTC
>-|TRBV18|-|TRBJ1-1
CASSRQDQNTEAFF
TGTGCCAGCTCACGACAGGATCAGAACACTGAAGCTTTCTTT